The 22 T cell receptor beta chains in this list originate from one sample, sequenced in a study of shared clonotypes between healthy human individuals. Clones were sequenced by immunoSEQ multiplex PCR, and TCRdb holds only the in-frame ones, with some missing. The repertoire includes around 480,000 clones, about 80% of them detected once, and around 12% sits in the top ten. The source material was PBMCs. All receptors come from a woman aged 35 to 49 in good health. Some clones in this sample may be carry-over from other donors' samples.

CDR3 region: CASSLSTTGGDGYTF. The CDR3 nucleotides are TGTGCCAGCAGTTTATCAACGACAGGGGGAGATGGCTACACCTTC. The V and J genes are TRBV27 and TRBJ1-2; TRBD1 matches 9 bases. This CDR3 spans 15 amino acids. V trimming: 0 bases; J trimming: 6 bases; junction bases outside the gene matches: 5. The germline V gene has CDR1 MNHEY and CDR2 SMNVEV (reference sequence).

The V and J genes are TRBV5-1 and TRBJ2-2, with D unresolved. Deletions cut 2 bases from V and 6 bases from J, with 8 bases between. The CDR3 runs 13 residues. Germline V lookup: CDR1 SGHRS, CDR2 YFSETQ. CDR3 sequence reads: CASSLSEAGELFF. The CDR3 DNA reads as TGCGCCAGCAGCTTAAGCGAGGCCGGGGAGCTGTTTTTT.

This clone was observed a few times. The chain combines TRBV4-1 with TRBJ2-2; 8 nucleotides match TRBD1. The CDR3 totals 14 residues. V lost 8 bases, J lost 1 base, and 3 bases stayed unmatched. Germline loops: CDR1 MGHRA, CDR2 YSYEKL. CDR3 protein: CASLGQGNTGELFF. The CDR3 bases are TGCGCCAGCTTAGGACAGGGGAACACCGGGGAGCTGTTTTTT.

The rearrangement uses TRBV30 and TRBJ2-1; 10 bases align to TRBD2. The ends lost 2 bases at V and 6 bases at J; junction bases unmatched: 1. Germline V gene sequence: CDR1 GTSNPN, CDR2 SVGIG (reference sequence). The CDR3 extends over 13 amino acids. This CDR3 reads CAWSSGRGNEQFF. The CDR3 region has the DNA TGTGCCTGGAGTAGCGGGAGGGGCAATGAGCAGTTCTTC.

Written as DNA, the CDR3 is TGTGCCAGCAGCTTAGATCCACAGGGCGCGGGAGAGACCCAGTACTTC. Translating gives CASSLDPQGAGETQYF. The chain links TRBV7-2 to TRBJ2-5; tentative D call: TRBD1 (6 bases). Germline CDR1 SGHTA, CDR2 FQGNSA. Trimming left V 1 base short and J 4 bases short, with 16 bases between. The CDR3 runs 16 residues.

This rearrangement joins TRBV7-6 to TRBJ1-1; D call uncertain. CDR1 is SGHVS, CDR2 FNYEAQ, per germline. This CDR3 spans 13 amino acids. The ends were cut back, 7 bases at V and 1 base at J, with 10 bases in the middle. The CDR3 DNA follows: TGTGCCAGCAAAGGACTGAAGAACACTGAAGCTTTCTTT. Translating gives CASKGLKNTEAFF. The full variable domain, its missing parts supplied by reference TRBV7-6 and TRBJ1-1, is GAGVSQSPRYKVTKRGQDVALRCDPISGHVSLYWYRQALGQGPEFLTYFNYEAQQDKSGLPNDRFSAERPEGSISTLTIQRTEQRDSAMYRCASKGLKNTEAFFGQGTRLTVV.

The chain recombines TRBV7-6 with TRBJ2-7, with D uncertain. V gave up 2 bases and J gave up 6 bases, with 11 bases separating them. Germline V lookup: CDR1 SGHVS, CDR2 FNYEAQ. This CDR3 is 13 amino acids long. The DNA of the CDR3 is TGTGCCAGCAGCTTAAACAGCCTTACCGAGCAGTACTTC. This gives the protein CASSLNSLTEQYF.

The chain uses TRBV6-5 and TRBJ1-2; 10 bases fit TRBD1. The CDR3 consists of 14 residues. Trimming cost V 8 bases and J 2 bases; bases outside gene matches: 5. In germline, CDR1 is MNHEY, CDR2 SVGAGI. The DNA for the CDR3 is TGTGCCAGCCGACTGGGACAGGGGAACTATGGCTACACCTTC. Amino acid sequence: CASRLGQGNYGYTF.

The gene calls are TRBV27 and TRBJ2-7; D gene uncertain. The germline V and J ends were trimmed by 6 bases and 0 bases, with 9 bases remaining between them. The CDR3 covers 13 residues. Germline V CDR1 and CDR2: MNHEY, SMNVEV (reference sequence). As DNA, the CDR3 is TGTGCCAGCAGCAAGGGCAGCTCCTACGAGCAGTACTTC. Translation gives CASSKGSSYEQYF.

Regarding this clone: The sample carries other DNA sequences with the same CDR3. The V gene is TRBV18, the J gene TRBJ2-7, with no clear D. The germline V gene has CDR1 KGHSH and CDR2 LQKENI. Trimming stripped 3 bases from V and 6 bases from J, with 6 bases between. This CDR3 is built from 11 residues. The CDR3 protein is CASSPGGEQYF. DNA of the CDR3: TGTGCCAGCTCACCCGGTGGCGAGCAGTACTTC.

The chain recombines TRBV6-1 with TRBJ2-7; no clear D. Trimming removed 3 bases at V and 2 bases at J, with 14 bases between. The CDR3 totals 15 residues. Germline CDR1 MNHNS, CDR2 SASEGT. The CDR3 DNA reads as TGTGCCAGCAGTGACTTTGTGGGGTTGGCCTACGAGCAGTACTTC. Translation: CASSDFVGLAYEQYF.

The rearrangement joins TRBV18 to TRBJ2-1, with 8 bases lining up with TRBD1. This CDR3 is 16 amino acids long. J gave up 2 bases and V 0 bases, and 3 bases lay outside the gene matches. CDR1 KGHSH and CDR2 LQKENI come from the germline V gene. The DNA for the CDR3 is TGTGCCAGCTCACCACCCCCACAGGGGGCCTACAATGAGCAGTTCTTC. It codes for CASSPPPQGAYNEQFF.

The gene calls are TRBV9 and TRBJ2-7; 9 bases align to TRBD1. J gave up 4 bases and V 0 bases, and 11 bases lay outside the gene matches. Germline CDR1 reads SGDLS; CDR2 reads YYNGEE. The CDR3 extends over 17 amino acids. CDR3 sequence: CASSVEGDRAPRYEQYF. In DNA, the CDR3 is TGTGCCAGCAGCGTAGAGGGGGACAGGGCACCTCGATACGAGCAGTACTTC. Full variable domain (remainder filled in from reference TRBV9 and TRBJ2-7): DSGVTQTPKHLITATGQRVTLRCSPRSGDLSVYWYQQSLDQGLQFLIQYYNGEERAKGNILERFSAQQFPDLHSELNLSSLELGDSALYFCASSVEGDRAPRYEQYFGPGTRLTVT.

The chain recombines TRBV7-2 with TRBJ2-2; D not certain. Trimming cost V 8 bases and J 0 bases, with 10 bases left between them. CDR3 length: 14 amino acids. Germline CDR1 SGHTA, CDR2 FQGNSA. DNA for the CDR3: TGTGCCAGCCGAGGCGGTTCGAACACCGGGGAGCTGTTTTTT. Translation gives CASRGGSNTGELFF.

J is TRBJ1-5 and V is TRBV7-2, with D perhaps TRBD1 (5 bases). With 5 bases removed from V and 5 bases from J, the gap between germline ends came to 13 bases. The CDR3 has 14 amino acids. Germline V gene sequence: CDR1 SGHTA, CDR2 FQGNSA. The CDR3 sequence: CASSQTGGDQPQHF. The CDR3 region has the DNA TGTGCCAGCAGCCAGACGGGGGGAGATCAGCCCCAGCATTTT. The whole variable domain, filled in from reference TRBV7-2 and TRBJ1-5, reads GAGVSQSPSNKVTEKGKDVELRCDPISGHTALYWYRQSLGQGLEFLIYFQGNSAPDKSGLPSDRFSAERTGGSVSTLTIQRTQQEDSAVYLCASSQTGGDQPQHFGDGTRLSIL.

As for this clone: Other nucleotide sequences in the sample specify the same CDR3. This chain links TRBV10-3 with TRBJ1-2; D remains unclear. The CDR3 loop spans 13 amino acids. Trimming took off 0 bases at V and 8 bases at J, with 10 bases between the two ends. The germline V gene encodes CDR1 ENHRY and CDR2 SYGVKD. Here the CDR3 DNA reads TGTGCCATCAGTGAGTCTGGTTCGGGGGGCTACACCTTC. Its protein product is CAISESGSGGYTF.

This clone has only one observation. This specimen includes other DNA sequences encoding the same CDR3. The chain employs TRBV5-1 and TRBJ2-7; D might be TRBD1 (6 bases). Trimming removed 0 bases from V and 3 bases from J, with 10 bases in between. CDR1 and CDR2 from the germline V gene are SGHRS and YFSETQ. The CDR3 is 14 amino acids. The CDR3 is CASSLVGTNYEQYF. CDR3 coding DNA: TGCGCCAGCAGCTTGGTGGGGACAAACTACGAGCAGTACTTC.

About this clone itself: This specimen includes other DNA sequences encoding the same CDR3. The genes are TRBV7-9 and TRBJ2-7; D call uncertain. Germline CDR1 is SEHNR and CDR2 is FQNEAQ (reference sequence). This CDR3 spans 14 amino acids. V gave up 1 base and J gave up 0 bases, with 7 bases separating them. The CDR3 DNA sequence: TGTGCCAGCAGCTTAGGAGGTCTCTCCTACGAGCAGTACTTC. Its protein product is CASSLGGLSYEQYF. Full variable domain (rest looked up from reference TRBV7-9 and TRBJ2-7): DTGVSQNPRHKITKRGQNVTFRCDPISEHNRLYWYRQTLGQGPEFLTYFQNEAQLEKSRLLSDRFSAERPKGSFSTLEIQRTEQGDSAMYLCASSLGGLSYEQYFGPGTRLTVT.

The V call is TRBV7-8, the J call TRBJ2-7; TRBD2 aligns across 8 bases. Looked up from germline, CDR1 is SGHVS and CDR2 is FQNEAQ. V lost 5 bases, J lost 2 bases, and 11 bases stayed unmatched. The length of the CDR3 is 16 residues. The CDR3 DNA sequence: TGTGCCAGCAGCCCCCGGGGGGGCGGGAGGACCTACGAGCAGTACTTC. It is translated as CASSPRGGGRTYEQYF.

The chain is built from TRBV9 and TRBJ1-1; possibly TRBD1 for D (5 bases). The germline CDR1 and CDR2 sequences are SGDLS and YYNGEE. Trimming left V 3 bases short and J 1 base short, with 10 bases between. The CDR3 covers 14 residues. CDR3 protein: CASSGDSENTEAFF. In DNA, the CDR3 is TGTGCCAGCAGCGGAGACAGCGAGAACACTGAAGCTTTCTTT.

The chain couples TRBV7-2 to TRBJ1-1, with a weak D call TRBD1 (5 bases). V gave up 3 bases and J gave up 4 bases, with 12 bases separating them. Germline CDR1 is SGHTA and CDR2 is FQGNSA. The CDR3 has 14 amino acids. CDR3 in amino acids: CASSLGEGRTEAFF. The CDR3 nucleotides read TGTGCCAGCAGCTTGGGGGAGGGTCGCACTGAAGCTTTCTTT. Looking up the rest from reference TRBV7-2 and TRBJ1-1 gives the full variable domain: GAGVSQSPSNKVTEKGKDVELRCDPISGHTALYWYRQSLGQGLEFLIYFQGNSAPDKSGLPSDRFSAERTGGSVSTLTIQRTQQEDSAVYLCASSLGEGRTEAFFGQGTRLTVV.

The genes are TRBV7-6 and TRBJ2-1; a possible D gene is TRBD2 (7 bases). The V end was cut by 4 bases, the J end by 6 bases, with 16 bases between. Germline V gene lookup returns CDR1 SGHVS and CDR2 FNYEAQ. This CDR3 has 15 residues. The CDR3 reads CASSYRASGPNEQFF. The CDR3 DNA reads as TGTGCCAGCAGCTACAGGGCTAGCGGTCCCAATGAGCAGTTCTTC.